The 26 T cell receptor beta chains reported below all come from one sample, sequenced in a study of neoadjuvant nivolumab and ipilimumab in lung cancer. This table comes from immunoSEQ multiplex PCR, and its TCRdb copy is limited to in-frame clones, with some not included. The sample consists of about 4,300 clones, 77% of them appearing once. The material sequenced was adjacent normal lung tissue, taken after neoadjuvant nivolumab, alone or with ipilimumab, at or shortly before surgery. These receptors all stem from an adult with non-small cell lung cancer.

V and J are TRBV5-6 and TRBJ1-6; D not certain. The CDR3 is 17 amino acids. Germline CDR1 reads SGHDT; CDR2 reads YYEEEE. The ends were cut back, 4 bases at V and 0 bases at J, with 14 bases in the middle. The CDR3 coding sequence is TGTGCCAGCAGCACATGGTGGGGTAGCTCCTATAATTCACCCCTCCACTTT. It codes for CASSTWWGSSYNSPLHF.

The chain carries TRBV20-1 and TRBJ2-7; D possibly matches TRBD1 or TRBD2 (5 bases each). The germline V gene has CDR1 DFQATT and CDR2 SNEGSKA (reference sequence). The CDR3 is 11 residues long. Trimming took 0 bases from V and 6 from J, leaving 6 bases between them. CDR3 coding DNA: TGCAGTGCTAGAGACGGGGCCGAGCAGTACGTC. Translated, it gives CSARDGAEQYV.

This chain joins TRBV4-3 and TRBJ1-6; D may be TRBD1 (6 bases). The length of the CDR3 is 15 residues. V gave up 1 base and J gave up 9 bases, with 13 bases separating them. From germline, CDR1 is LGHNA and CDR2 YSLEER. CDR3 amino acids: CASSQGTVFGSPLHF. The CDR3 nucleotides read TGCGCCAGCAGCCAAGGGACAGTTTTTGGTTCACCCCTCCACTTT.

The chain combines TRBV7-9 with TRBJ1-2; maybe TRBD1 (5 bases). In germline, CDR1 is SEHNR, CDR2 FQNEAQ (reference sequence). V lost 5 bases to trimming and J lost 2 bases, with 6 bases between them. The CDR3 is 12 residues long. In DNA form, the CDR3 reads TGTGCCAGCAGCCGGGACAACTATGGCTACACCTTC. This codes for CASSRDNYGYTF. Based on the CDR3 plus reference TRBV7-9 and TRBJ1-2, the full variable domain is DTGVSQNPRHKITKRGQNVTFRCDPISEHNRLYWYRQTLGQGPEFLTYFQNEAQLEKSRLLSDRFSAERPKGSFSTLEIQRTEQGDSAMYLCASSRDNYGYTFGSGTRLTVV.

This clone has only one observation. The rearrangement joins TRBV7-9 to TRBJ1-2, with D maybe TRBD1 (6 bases). The CDR3 consists of 16 residues. Germline values: CDR1 SEHNR, CDR2 FQNEAQ (reference sequence). V was clipped by 1 base and J by 4 bases, with 16 bases between them. Here the CDR3 DNA reads TGTGCCAGCAGCTTAGACAGGGCGGCCTTGGGCTATGGCTACACCTTC. Translation: CASSLDRAALGYGYTF.

V is TRBV5-6 and J is TRBJ1-1; D not certain. Germline V gene sequence: CDR1 SGHDT, CDR2 YYEEEE. Deletions cut 4 bases from V and 11 bases from J, with 18 bases between. The CDR3 has 13 amino acids. As DNA, the CDR3 is TGTGCCAGCAGCCCGTTGGGCCGAAAGTCGGCTTTCTTT. Amino acid sequence: CASSPLGRKSAFF.

In nucleotides, the CDR3 is TGTGCCAGCAGCCCCGGACAGCCGTCCCTTTTGTATAATTCACCCCTCCACTTT. Its protein product is CASSPGQPSLLYNSPLHF. The chain has TRBV7-2 and TRBJ1-6, with a weak D call TRBD1 (6 bases). The CDR3 contains 18 residues. Germline values: CDR1 SGHTA, CDR2 FQGNSA. The germline V and J ends were trimmed by 5 bases and 4 bases, with 21 bases remaining between them.

The chain recombines TRBV11-3 with TRBJ1-2, with D perhaps TRBD1 (5 bases). This CDR3 region has 12 residues. The V gene's germline CDR1 is SGHNT and CDR2 YENEEA. Trimming stripped 4 bases from V and 6 bases from J, with 9 bases between. CDR3 sequence (DNA): TGTGCCAGCAGCTCATCGGGACATGGCTACACCTTC. Protein: CASSSSGHGYTF.

CDR3 sequence (DNA): TGTGCCAGCAGTACAAGGGGCACCGGGGAGCTGTTTTTT. Its translation is CASSTRGTGELFF. This chain uses TRBV28 with TRBJ2-2, with D tentatively TRBD1 (5 bases). The CDR3 is 13 residues long. CDR1 is MDHEN and CDR2 is SYDVKM in the germline V gene. V was shortened by 5 bases and J by 4 bases, with 8 bases between the two germline ends.

This clone showed up just once. The CDR3 DNA is TGCGCCAGCAGCCAAGACATAGGGGTGGGAGGCTACACCTTC. This sequence encodes CASSQDIGVGGYTF. This rearrangement joins TRBV4-3 to TRBJ1-2; TRBD1 might be the D (5 bases). Germline lookup yields CDR1 LGHNA and CDR2 YSLEER. The V end was cut by 0 bases, the J end by 8 bases, with 13 bases between. This CDR3 has 14 amino acids.

This clone was recorded only once. This chain links TRBV7-2 with TRBJ1-1, with 10 nucleotides matching TRBD1. In germline, CDR1 is SGHTA, CDR2 FQGNSA. CDR3 length: 15 residues. Trimming removed 5 bases from V and 4 bases from J; junction bases left unmatched: 7. CDR3 in DNA: TGTGCCAGCAGCGTCCGGGACAGGGGAAGCACTGAAGCTTTCTTT. This translates into CASSVRDRGSTEAFF.

The genes are TRBV15 and TRBJ1-4; a possible D gene is TRBD1 (5 bases). Trimming shortened V by 1 base and J by 3 bases, and 9 bases separated the two germline ends. CDR1 is LNHNV, CDR2 YYDKDF, per germline (reference sequence). The CDR3 is made up of 15 amino acids. The CDR3 reads CATSRGGSANEKLFF. CDR3 nucleotides: TGTGCCACCAGCAGAGGGGGGTCGGCTAATGAAAAACTGTTTTTT.

The genes are TRBV7-2 and TRBJ2-2; D is undetermined. CDR3 size: 15 residues. The germline CDR1 and CDR2 sequences are SGHTA and FQGNSA. V was clipped by 9 bases and J by 8 bases, with 22 bases between them. The CDR3 region has the DNA TGTGCCAGTGGGCCGGGCTACCCCGCGGCGGGGGAGCTGTTTTTT. Protein sequence: CASGPGYPAAGELFF.

This clone is medium-sized within its sample. The rearrangement joins TRBV7-2 to TRBJ1-2, with D unclear. Germline loops: CDR1 SGHTA, CDR2 FQGNSA. Trimming removed 1 base from V and 9 bases from J, with 12 bases in between. The CDR3 consists of 13 residues. The CDR3 sequence is CASSLGRYGSYTF. The CDR3 region has the DNA TGTGCCAGCAGCTTAGGACGCTACGGGAGCTACACCTTC.

This chain links TRBV5-1 with TRBJ2-1; no clear D gene. Germline lookup yields CDR1 SGHRS and CDR2 YFSETQ. V lost 6 bases, J lost 6 bases, and 16 bases lay in between. The CDR3 has 14 amino acids. The CDR3 protein is CASTSRAGFNEQFF. The CDR3 nucleotides are TGCGCCAGCACCTCCCGGGCAGGATTCAATGAGCAGTTCTTC.

The CDR3 loop reads CASSYAGTGTEAFF. In DNA form, the CDR3 reads TGTGCCAGCAGTTACGCGGGGACAGGCACTGAAGCTTTCTTT. This chain joins TRBV6-6 and TRBJ1-1; 8 bases are a match to TRBD1. Germline CDR1 and CDR2: MNHNY and SVGAGI (reference sequence). V was pared by 2 bases and J by 4 bases, with 3 bases of the junction left unmatched. The CDR3 loop spans 14 amino acids.

This clone was seen more than once but under ten times. The rearrangement uses TRBV15 and TRBJ1-2; D gene uncertain. The germline V gene encodes CDR1 LNHNV and CDR2 YYDKDF (reference sequence). The CDR3 has 15 amino acids. V gave up 0 bases and J gave up 2 bases, with 10 bases separating them. CDR3 sequence reads: CATSRDRAGNYGYTF. CDR3 bases: TGTGCCACCAGCAGAGATCGGGCAGGCAACTATGGCTACACCTTC.

The J gene is TRBJ2-7, the V gene TRBV7-4; the D is unclear. This CDR3 contains 12 residues. V shed 4 bases and J shed 2 bases, with 6 bases lying between them. The germline V gene has CDR1 SGHVT and CDR2 SQSDAQ. The CDR3 loop is CASSYGPYEQYF. The DNA for the CDR3 is TGTGCCAGCAGCTATGGTCCCTACGAGCAGTACTTC.

The DNA of the CDR3 is TGTGCCAGTAGATCGACTGGACAGGCTTCCAATCAGCCCCAGCATTTT. This gives the protein CASRSTGQASNQPQHF. V is TRBV19 and J is TRBJ1-5, with 7 bases matching TRBD1. The CDR3 consists of 16 residues. V shed 6 bases and J 3 bases; nucleotides not matched to a gene: 11. Germline V gives CDR1 LNHDA, CDR2 SQIVND (reference sequence). Combining the CDR3 with reference TRBV19 and TRBJ1-5 gives the whole variable domain DGGITQSPKYLFRKEGQNVTLSCEQNLNHDAMYWYRQDPGQGLRLIYYSQIVNDFQKGDIAEGYSVSREKKESFPLTVTSAQKNPTAFYLCASRSTGQASNQPQHFGDGTRLSIL.

V gene TRBV18 combines with J gene TRBJ2-7, with TRBD1 identical over 8 bases. Germline CDR1 KGHSH, CDR2 LQKENI. The CDR3 runs to 17 residues. With V trimmed by 0 bases and J by 6 bases, 13 bases remained unmatched. In DNA form, the CDR3 reads TGTGCCAGCTCACCACCCGTGCCAGGGGGCGAGCTTGGCGAGCAGTACTTC. Translation: CASSPPVPGGELGEQYF.

The chain carries TRBV19 and TRBJ1-5, with a tentative D call TRBD1 (5 bases). Between the trimmed V and J ends, which lost 8 bases and 4 bases, there was a span of 24 bases. Germline CDR1 and CDR2: LNHDA and SQIVND (reference sequence). The CDR3 length is 17 residues. In DNA form, the CDR3 reads TGTGCCAGTCAGAGCTTTCAACAGGTGCAGGAAAATCAGCCCCAGCATTTT. Translation gives CASQSFQQVQENQPQHF.

This clone was observed once. The V and J genes are TRBV29-1 and TRBJ1-1, with a weak D call TRBD1 (6 bases). The CDR3 spans 13 residues. V lost 7 bases and J 1 base, leaving 13 bases between the germline ends. CDR1 SQVTM and CDR2 ANQGSEA come from the germline V gene. The CDR3 spells CSAMTGANTEAFF. CDR3 in DNA: TGCAGCGCAATGACAGGAGCGAACACTGAAGCTTTCTTT.

The J gene is TRBJ2-5, the V gene TRBV19, with 12 bases matching TRBD2. The junction had 4 bases not matched to a gene; V was cut back by 4 bases and J by 1 base. The CDR3 consists of 16 residues. Germline lookup yields CDR1 LNHDA and CDR2 SQIVND (reference sequence). The CDR3 loop is CASSTTSGGIQETQYF. The CDR3 bases are TGTGCCAGTAGTACTACTAGCGGGGGGATCCAAGAGACCCAGTACTTC. Filled out from reference TRBV19 and TRBJ2-5, the complete variable domain reads DGGITQSPKYLFRKEGQNVTLSCEQNLNHDAMYWYRQDPGQGLRLIYYSQIVNDFQKGDIAEGYSVSREKKESFPLTVTSAQKNPTAFYLCASSTTSGGIQETQYFGPGTRLLVL.

V is TRBV10-3 and J is TRBJ2-7, with D perhaps matching TRBD1 (6 bases). CDR1 and CDR2 (germline): ENHRY, SYGVKD. This CDR3 is 14 amino acids long. Trimming stripped 2 bases from V and 6 bases from J, with 14 bases between. The CDR3: CAISETRQDSEQYV. CDR3 nucleotides: TGTGCCATCAGTGAGACACGACAGGATAGCGAGCAGTACGTC.

This clone was picked up a small number of times. The chain joins TRBV11-3 to TRBJ2-7; 10 bases agree with TRBD2. The V gene end was trimmed by 5 bases and the J gene end by 0 bases; junction bases not matched to a gene: 7. Germline V gives CDR1 SGHNT, CDR2 YENEEA. The CDR3 is 16 amino acids. The CDR3 reads CASSPPLAGCSYEQYF. CDR3 DNA sequence: TGTGCCAGCAGCCCACCACTAGCGGGGTGCTCCTACGAGCAGTACTTC.

The V and J genes are TRBV9 and TRBJ2-7; D is possibly TRBD1 (5 bases). The CDR3 runs 14 residues. Germline CDR1 and CDR2: SGDLS and YYNGEE. The V end lost 0 bases, the J end lost 1 base, and 8 bases lay between the germline ends. CDR3 sequence reads: CASSVGGMSYEQYF. CDR3 nucleotides: TGTGCCAGCAGCGTAGGGGGCATGTCCTACGAGCAGTACTTC.